The 13 T cell receptor beta chains below all came from one sample that was sequenced in a study of blood T cell repertoires in COVID-19. Generated by immunoSEQ multiplex PCR, the TCRdb table keeps only in-frame clones and is missing some. The data hold 150,000 or so clones, with just over 90% observed a single time. Sequences were obtained from peripheral blood. The source of these receptors is a woman between 55 and 75 years old with COVID-19, enrolled during active disease.

This clone was detected only once. The V call is TRBV23-1, the J call TRBJ1-2, with D unresolved. TRBV23-1 belongs to the ORF category, with a function that is uncertain. This CDR3 is 15 amino acids long. V dropped 0 bases and J dropped 2 bases, with 10 bases sitting between them. CDR3 bases: TGCGCCAGCAGTCAATCGTCCCCAGAAAACTATGGCTACACCTTC. It codes for CASSQSSPENYGYTF.

This clone was counted a few times. V usage is TRBV7-9 and J usage is TRBJ2-7, with D uncertain. This CDR3 is built from 12 residues. The V gene's germline CDR1 is SEHNR and CDR2 FQNEAQ (reference sequence). V dropped 5 bases and J dropped 4 bases, with 9 bases sitting between them. For the CDR3, the DNA is TGTGCCAGCAGCCCTTACCTATACGAGCAGTACTTC. Translation gives CASSPYLYEQYF.

CDR3 coding DNA: TGCAGTGCTAGTACGGGTAAACGGGTTTCACCCCTCCACTTT. It is translated as CSASTGKRVSPLHF. The chain has TRBV20-1 and TRBJ1-6; no firm D call. V dropped 3 bases and J dropped 9 bases, with 15 bases sitting between them. Germline CDR1 DFQATT, CDR2 SNEGSKA (reference sequence). The CDR3 is 14 amino acids.

The V gene is TRBV25-1, the J gene TRBJ1-1; D is unclear. Germline V gene sequence: CDR1 MGHDK, CDR2 SYGVNS. This CDR3 has 14 amino acids. With 8 bases removed from V and 4 bases from J, the gap between germline ends came to 17 bases. The CDR3 region has the DNA TGTGCCAGCGGTCAGCCCGGTGGGAGCACTGAAGCTTTCTTT. As protein: CASGQPGGSTEAFF.

The sample holds a few counts of this clone. The sample holds other DNA sequences that translate to the same CDR3. This chain joins TRBV18 and TRBJ1-5, with 12 bases fitting TRBD1. CDR1 is KGHSH, CDR2 LQKENI, per germline. The length of the CDR3 is 16 residues. The J segment lost 6 bases and the V segment lost 3 bases, leaving 6 bases of the junction unmatched. DNA of the CDR3: TGTGCCAGCTCACCCCGGGACAGGGGGCCCGGTCAGCCCCAGCATTTT. Encoded protein: CASSPRDRGPGQPQHF. The variable domain in full, with the rest retrieved from reference TRBV18 and TRBJ1-5, is NAGVMQNPRHLVRRRGQEARLRCSPMKGHSHVYWYRQLPEEGLKFMVYLQKENIIDESGMPKERFSAEFPKEGPSILRIQQVVRGDSAAYFCASSPRDRGPGQPQHFGDGTRLSIL.

This chain connects TRBV7-9 to TRBJ1-1; no definite D call. This CDR3 has 13 amino acids. Germline values: CDR1 SEHNR, CDR2 FQNEAQ (reference sequence). V was pared by 5 bases and J by 1 base, with 8 bases between. CDR3 DNA sequence: TGTGCCAGCAGCAGATCAGGGAACACTGAAGCTTTCTTT. Its protein product is CASSRSGNTEAFF.

The rearrangement uses TRBV6-2 or TRBV6-3 and TRBJ1-1, with D hard to call. CDR3 size: 16 residues. Looked up from germline, CDR1 is MNHEY and CDR2 is SVGEGT. The ends were cut back, 3 bases at V and 0 bases at J, with 14 bases in the middle. CDR3 loop: CASSYPPPRLNTEAFF. CDR3 DNA sequence: TGTGCCAGCAGTTATCCCCCCCCTAGACTGAACACTGAAGCTTTCTTT.

The chain is built from TRBV18 and TRBJ1-5; possibly TRBD1 for D (5 bases). Looked up from germline, CDR1 is KGHSH and CDR2 is LQKENI. Trimming removed 3 bases at V and 5 bases at J, with 8 bases between. This CDR3 has 13 residues. CDR3 sequence: CASSPGADQPQHF. Written as DNA, the CDR3 is TGTGCCAGCTCACCTGGGGCAGATCAGCCCCAGCATTTT.

The chain uses TRBV10-3 and TRBJ2-1; 10 bases agree with TRBD2. The CDR3 runs 17 residues. From germline, CDR1 is ENHRY and CDR2 SYGVKD. V dropped 2 bases and J dropped 10; count of bases not matched to a gene: 14. This chain's CDR3 is CAISELLDRTSGPEQFF. CDR3 sequence (DNA): TGTGCCATCAGTGAGCTCTTGGATCGGACTAGCGGACCAGAGCAGTTCTTC.

The chain carries TRBV27 and TRBJ1-5; 7 nucleotides match TRBD1. Germline lookup yields CDR1 MNHEY and CDR2 SMNVEV (reference sequence). The CDR3 runs to 15 residues. Trimming took 4 bases from V and 5 from J; bases not matched to a gene: 8. CDR3 loop: CASSSLTGAHQPQHF. The CDR3 DNA sequence: TGTGCCAGCAGTTCCCTTACAGGGGCCCATCAGCCCCAGCATTTT.

The chain joins TRBV5-1 to TRBJ1-4; D is unclear. Germline V gene data show CDR1 as SGHRS and CDR2 as YFSETQ. The CDR3 has 16 residues. Between the trimmed V and J ends, which lost 5 bases and 0 bases, there was a span of 14 bases. Here the CDR3 DNA reads TGCGCCAGCAGTCCTTCCGGCGGCGCAACTAATGAAAAACTGTTTTTT. Protein product: CASSPSGGATNEKLFF.

The gene calls are TRBV18 and TRBJ1-6; D might be TRBD1 (6 bases). Trimming pared 6 bases from V and 7 bases from J, leaving 19 bases between. Germline CDR1 reads KGHSH; CDR2 reads LQKENI. There are 16 residues in the CDR3. As DNA, the CDR3 is TGTGCCAGCTCGACTTACCGGACAGAAGCAAATTCACCCCTCCACTTT. The encoded protein is CASSTYRTEANSPLHF.

This chain links TRBV2 with TRBJ2-1; TRBD2 matches at 8 bases. Per the germline V gene, CDR1 is SNHLY and CDR2 is FYNNEI. J lost 11 bases, V lost 6 bases, and 15 bases had no gene match. This CDR3 is 15 amino acids long. This chain's CDR3 is CASSGEGGGGRKQFF. Written as DNA, the CDR3 is TGTGCCAGCAGCGGAGAGGGCGGCGGGGGGCGTAAGCAGTTCTTC.